The rows below give T cell receptor beta chains drawn from one sample of a study of blood T cell repertoires in COVID-19. Sequenced by immunoSEQ multiplex PCR; TCRdb stores in-frame clones only, minus some. The table includes about 180,000 clones, 75% to 90% detected once. The sequenced sample consisted of peripheral blood. All receptors derive from a man in his 60s with acute or convalescent COVID-19. CDR3s include the opening cysteine and the closing phenylalanine or tryptophan. D genes are given only for firm matches. Clone size appears in some rows only: once, few, many, or a class for an expanded clone.

v_call,d_call,j_call,clone_size,cdr3_nt,cdr3_aa
TRBV9,-,TRBJ2-1,-,TGTGCCAGCGGAGGGGCTAACTCCTACAATGAGCAGTTCTTC,CASGGANSYNEQFF
TRBV13,TRBD1,TRBJ2-6,-,TGTGCCAGCAGCGGATACAGGGGGCTGGGCGCTGGGGCCAACGTCCTGACTTTC,CASSGYRGLGAGANVLTF
TRBV7-9,-,TRBJ1-5,-,TGTGCCAGCAGCTTAGTCGGGGAGTGGAGGCAGCCCCAGCATTTT,CASSLVGEWRQPQHF
TRBV2,-,TRBJ2-3,-,TGTGCCAGCAGGAGGGGTAGTCGGGGGGCGCTTACAGATACGCAGTATTTT,CASRRGSRGALTDTQYF
TRBV6-2/TRBV6-3,TRBD1,TRBJ1-1,-,TGTGCCAGCAGTCACGGGGGACAGGGGTCCATGGGCACTGAAGCTTTCTTT,CASSHGGQGSMGTEAFF
TRBV19,TRBD2,TRBJ2-2,-,TGTGCCACCACCCCCGGGACTAGCGGGAGGTCCACCGGGGAGCTGTTTTTT,CATTPGTSGRSTGELFF
TRBV5-1,-,TRBJ1-1,-,TGCGCCAGCAGCTTGGAGGCAGGGAGGGCGGGGACTGAAGCTTTCTTT,CASSLEAGRAGTEAFF
TRBV3-1/TRBV3-2,-,TRBJ1-2,-,TGTGCCAGCAGCCAAACTCCCAAAGAGGTTGGCTACACCTTC,CASSQTPKEVGYTF
TRBV10-3,TRBD1,TRBJ2-1,-,TGTGCCATCAGCGGACAGGGCAATGAGCAGTTCTTC,CAISGQGNEQFF
TRBV6-2/TRBV6-3,TRBD2,TRBJ2-2,-,TGTGCCAGCAGCCAACCTAGCGGGAGGGGGACCGGGGAGCTGTTTTTT,CASSQPSGRGTGELFF
TRBV6-5,-,TRBJ1-2,-,TGTGCCAGCCGGAACAGGGCAGGAGGTAACTATGGCTACACCTTC,CASRNRAGGNYGYTF
TRBV10-2,-,TRBJ1-3,-,TGCGCCAGCAGTGAGTCTCCAGCGGGCTCTGGAAACACCATATATTTT,CASSESPAGSGNTIYF
TRBV27,-,TRBJ1-4,-,TGTGCCAGCAGTTTAACAGGGTCGGAGGAAAAACTGTTTTTT,CASSLTGSEEKLFF
TRBV2,TRBD1,TRBJ2-2,few,TGTGCCAGCAGTGAAGCGTCACAGGGGCACACCGGGGAGCTGTTTTTT,CASSEASQGHTGELFF
TRBV5-6,-,TRBJ1-4,-,TGTGCCAGCAGCTTGGGCGGTGAAAAACTGTTTTTT,CASSLGGEKLFF
TRBV7-8,-,TRBJ2-3,-,TGTGCCAGCAGTAGAATGGCCCTCGGAGAGTCAGATACGCAGTATTTT,CASSRMALGESDTQYF
TRBV3-1/TRBV3-2,-,TRBJ2-1,-,TGTGCCAGCGGAGGGATGGTTGATGGGGATGAGCAGTTCTTC,CASGGMVDGDEQFF
TRBV2,TRBD1,TRBJ2-7,once,TGTGCCAGCAGGAACTCCGGGACAGGGGATTACGAGCAGTACTTC,CASRNSGTGDYEQYF
TRBV7-9,TRBD2,TRBJ2-1,-,TGTGCCAGCAGCGTTCCGGGACTAGGAGATGAGCAGTTCTTC,CASSVPGLGDEQFF
TRBV10-3,-,TRBJ1-2,-,TGTGCCATCAATAACGGGCAGGGGCTTGGCTACACCTTC,CAINNGQGLGYTF
TRBV29-1,TRBD1,TRBJ2-7,-,TGCAGCGTGGGAGCCGGGACAGGGAAATACGAGCAGTACTTC,CSVGAGTGKYEQYF
TRBV20-1,TRBD2,TRBJ2-1,-,TGCAGTGCTAGTACTAGCGGGAGCTGGAATGAGCAGTTCTTC,CSASTSGSWNEQFF
TRBV7-2,TRBD2,TRBJ2-3,-,TGTGCCAGCAGCTTAGAGGGGACTAGTCGGAATACGCAGTATTTT,CASSLEGTSRNTQYF
TRBV6-5,TRBD2,TRBJ2-1,few,TGTGCCACCGCTCGGGAGGGGAGCTCCTACAATGAGCAGTTCTTC,CATAREGSSYNEQFF
TRBV2,-,TRBJ1-1,-,TGTGCCAGCAGACCTAACGGACAGAAGAACACTGAAGCTTTCTTT,CASRPNGQKNTEAFF
TRBV28,TRBD1,TRBJ2-7,-,TGTGCCAGCAGTCTACCCGGGACAGGGGAGGAGCAGTACTTC,CASSLPGTGEEQYF
TRBV14,-,TRBJ2-1,-,TGTGCCAGCAGCCTGCAGATGGGGGGTGGTGAGCAGTTCTTC,CASSLQMGGGEQFF
TRBV5-1,TRBD2,TRBJ2-7,-,TGCGCCAGCAGCTTGGGACTAGCGGGAGGTATTAGCTACGAGCAGTACTTC,CASSLGLAGGISYEQYF
TRBV30,TRBD2,TRBJ2-7,-,TGTGCCTGGAGTGGGATACTAGCGGGAGGCGAGCAGTACTTC,CAWSGILAGGEQYF
TRBV5-1,-,TRBJ2-7,-,TGCGCCAGCAGGCAGGGGACATTGGCCTACGAGCAGTACTTC,CASRQGTLAYEQYF
TRBV7-3,TRBD2,TRBJ2-1,-,TGTGCCAGCAGCTTCGGACTAGAGGGGAATGAGCAGTTCTTC,CASSFGLEGNEQFF
TRBV7-2,-,TRBJ2-4,-,TGTGCCAGCAGCTTAGACAGAATAGCCAAAAACATTCAGTACTTC,CASSLDRIAKNIQYF
TRBV3-1/TRBV3-2,-,TRBJ2-7,once,TGTGCCAGCAGCCAAGTCCGGGGGAAGAGCTCCTACGAGCAGTACTTC,CASSQVRGKSSYEQYF
TRBV7-8,-,TRBJ2-7,-,TGTGCCAGCAGCTTAGGTCCCCTCTACGAGCAGTACTTC,CASSLGPLYEQYF
TRBV7-9,-,TRBJ1-2,-,TGTGCCAGCAGCTTTGCGAGCAACTATGGCTACACCTTC,CASSFASNYGYTF
TRBV7-2,-,TRBJ2-3,-,TGTGCCAGCAGCCCTCAAAGCGGGTCGCCAGATACGCAGTATTTT,CASSPQSGSPDTQYF
TRBV29-1,-,TRBJ2-3,-,TGCAGCGTTGGCAGGGTAGGAGGGCCGGGGGATACGCAGTATTTT,CSVGRVGGPGDTQYF
TRBV4-2,-,TRBJ1-1,-,TGTGCCAGCAGCCAAGGCAGGGGATTGAACACTGAAGCTTTCTTT,CASSQGRGLNTEAFF
TRBV7-2,TRBD1,TRBJ2-7,-,TGTGCCAGCAGCTTCAGGGCCTCGTACATGGGGACAGGTATCGAGCAGTACTTC,CASSFRASYMGTGIEQYF
TRBV3-1/TRBV3-2,TRBD2,TRBJ2-3,-,TGTGCCAGCAGCCGAACGAGCGGGAAGTACACAGATACGCAGTATTTT,CASSRTSGKYTDTQYF
TRBV6-2/TRBV6-3,TRBD1,TRBJ1-1,-,TGTGCCAGCAGCCAGCGTAGGGACAGTGAAGCTTTCTTT,CASSQRRDSEAFF
TRBV29-1,TRBD2,TRBJ2-5,-,TGCAGCGTTGCCCCCCGGGGGGGGCGCGCCGAGACCCAGTACTTC,CSVAPRGGRAETQYF